These 27 T cell receptor beta chains were sequenced from one sample in a study of untreated major depressive disorder. Method: immunoSEQ multiplex PCR; TCRdb's copy keeps in-frame clones and lacks some. This table has some 21,000 clones, roughly 89% appearing once. Sequencing input: CD4+ T cells from PBMCs. These receptors were obtained from a woman between 40 and 50 years old in good health.

The chain is built from TRBV5-1 and TRBJ2-7; D is undetermined. This CDR3 contains 13 residues. Trimming took 0 bases from V and 4 from J, leaving 8 bases between them. CDR1 and CDR2 from the germline V gene are SGHRS and YFSETQ. CDR3 nucleotide sequence: TGCGCCAGCAGCTTGGTTCCGACTTACGAGCAGTACTTC. It codes for CASSLVPTYEQYF.

This chain links TRBV4-1 with TRBJ1-5; D ambiguous. Germline-derived CDR1 and CDR2 are MGHRA and YSYEKL. V gave up 0 bases and J gave up 6 bases, with 12 bases separating them. CDR3 size: 15 residues. CDR3 nucleotides: TGCGCCAGCAGCCAAGATGTAGCCGCGGTTCAGCCCCAGCATTTT. The encoded protein is CASSQDVAAVQPQHF.

The genes are TRBV2 and TRBJ2-1; TRBD2 agrees at 7 bases. The CDR3 contains 14 residues. The V gene end was trimmed by 3 bases and the J gene end by 5 bases; junction bases not matched to a gene: 4. Germline CDR1 reads SNHLY; CDR2 reads FYNNEI. In nucleotides, the CDR3 is TGTGCCAGCAGTGAGCAGCGGGATGACAATGAGCAGTTCTTC. Translation gives CASSEQRDDNEQFF.

The table lists this clone with a count of one. The chain carries TRBV15 and TRBJ1-1; TRBD1 is a possible D gene (5 bases). Trimming removed 6 bases from V and 4 bases from J, with 15 bases in between. This CDR3 spans 14 amino acids. In germline, CDR1 is LNHNV, CDR2 YYDKDF (reference sequence). CDR3: CATRREGVSTEAFF. CDR3 nucleotides: TGTGCCACCAGGAGGGAAGGGGTCAGCACTGAAGCTTTCTTT.

This clone showed up just once. The chain recombines TRBV6-1 with TRBJ2-7; D unclear. CDR1 MNHNS and CDR2 SASEGT come from the germline V gene. The CDR3 sequence is 13 residues long. V lost 3 bases and J lost 3, with 9 bases in between. The chain's CDR3 is CASSESIHYEQYF. The CDR3 DNA follows: TGTGCCAGCAGTGAGTCGATCCACTACGAGCAGTACTTC.

The genes are TRBV5-1 and TRBJ2-2, with D possibly being TRBD1 (5 bases). Per germline, CDR1 SGHRS and CDR2 YFSETQ. The V end lost 3 bases, the J end lost 4 bases, and 10 bases lay between the germline ends. The CDR3 totals 14 residues. The CDR3 nucleotides read TGCGCCAGCAGCTCTCAGGGTGCCACCGGGGAGCTGTTTTTT. Protein sequence: CASSSQGATGELFF. The complete variable domain, with remaining parts taken from reference TRBV5-1 and TRBJ2-2, reads KAGVTQTPRYLIKTRGQQVTLSCSPISGHRSVSWYQQTPGQGLQFLFEYFSETQRNKGNFPGRFSGRQFSNSRSEMNVSTLELGDSALYLCASSSQGATGELFFGEGSRLTVL.

This clone was observed once. This sequence joins TRBV5-4 and TRBJ2-5; 8 nucleotides match TRBD1. The CDR3 runs 14 residues. CDR1 is SGHNT and CDR2 is YYREEE in the germline V gene (reference sequence). V shed 1 base and J 4 bases; nucleotides not matched to a gene: 3. The CDR3 region has the DNA TGTGCCAGCAGCTTGCGGACAGGGTCAGAGACCCAGTACTTC. Its translation is CASSLRTGSETQYF. Full variable domain (missing parts from reference TRBV5-4 and TRBJ2-5): ETGVTQSPTHLIKTRGQQVTLRCSSQSGHNTVSWYQQALGQGPQFIFQYYREEENGRGNFPPRFSGLQFPNYSSELNVNALELDDSALYLCASSLRTGSETQYFGPGTRLLVL.

The J gene is TRBJ2-5, the V gene TRBV7-9; D call uncertain. Germline loops: CDR1 SEHNR, CDR2 FQNEAQ (reference sequence). The length of the CDR3 is 16 residues. Trimming left V 1 base short and J 3 bases short, with 15 bases between. CDR3 sequence reads: CASSLVVGSEEETQYF. CDR3 in DNA: TGTGCCAGCAGCTTAGTCGTGGGGTCGGAAGAAGAGACCCAGTACTTC.

The V and J genes are TRBV28 and TRBJ2-1, with D perhaps TRBD1 (6 bases). The CDR3 is 17 amino acids. Trimming stripped 5 bases from V and 0 bases from J, with 17 bases between. Germline V gene sequence: CDR1 MDHEN, CDR2 SYDVKM. The CDR3 DNA reads TGTGCCAGCAGTCCGCGGACAGTTAGGAGCTCCTACAATGAGCAGTTCTTC. Translation: CASSPRTVRSSYNEQFF.

The chain has TRBV5-6 and TRBJ2-5; D gene ambiguous. This CDR3 spans 18 amino acids. The germline V and J ends were trimmed by 1 base and 2 bases, with 21 bases remaining between them. Germline V CDR1 and CDR2: SGHDT, YYEEEE. This chain's CDR3 is CASSLWSSQLGQQETQYF. DNA of the CDR3: TGTGCCAGCAGCTTGTGGTCGTCCCAGCTGGGCCAACAAGAGACCCAGTACTTC.

The V and J genes are TRBV28 and TRBJ2-5; D remains unclear. V lost 8 bases and J lost 1, with 8 bases in between. CDR3 length equals 12 residues. In germline, CDR1 is MDHEN, CDR2 SYDVKM. CDR3 in DNA: TGTGCCAGCGAAGGTTCCCAAGAGACCCAGTACTTC. Translating it yields CASEGSQETQYF.

The J gene is TRBJ2-7, the V gene TRBV27, with TRBD2 matching 7 bases. Looked up from germline, CDR1 is MNHEY and CDR2 is SMNVEV (reference sequence). With 6 bases clipped from V and 6 bases from J, the junction kept 11 bases outside the gene matches. This CDR3 spans 14 amino acids. The CDR3 reads CASRGPGPGGEQYV. CDR3 nucleotides: TGTGCCAGCAGAGGACCCGGTCCGGGGGGCGAGCAGTACGTC.

This sequence joins TRBV28 and TRBJ2-1, with 8 bases identical to TRBD2. Germline V gives CDR1 MDHEN, CDR2 SYDVKM. The CDR3 runs to 17 residues. V shed 3 bases, J shed 6 bases, and the junction held 13 bases outside the gene matches. In DNA form, the CDR3 reads TGTGCCAGCAGTTTCGATCCTACGGGACTAGGACCCAATGAGCAGTTCTTC. Its translation: CASSFDPTGLGPNEQFF. Together with reference TRBV28 and TRBJ2-1, the CDR3 gives the full variable domain: DVKVTQSSRYLVKRTGEKVFLECVQDMDHENMFWYRQDPGLGLRLIYFSYDVKMKEKGDIPEGYSVSREKKERFSLILESASTNQTSMYLCASSFDPTGLGPNEQFFGPGTRLTVL.

This chain joins TRBV6-7 and TRBJ1-5; TRBD1 is a possible D gene (6 bases). TRBV6-7 is identified as an open reading frame with a role that is uncertain. This CDR3 spans 15 amino acids. Trimming pared 5 bases from V and 7 bases from J, leaving 18 bases between. The CDR3 reads CASSPFRGAGQPQHF. The CDR3 DNA reads as TGTGCCAGCAGTCCTTTCAGGGGCGCGGGGCAGCCCCAGCATTTT.

The V and J genes are TRBV2 and TRBJ2-2; no reliable D call. The germline CDR1 and CDR2 sequences are SNHLY and FYNNEI. CDR3 length: 14 residues. The ends were cut back, 4 bases at V and 6 bases at J, with 12 bases in the middle. The CDR3 bases are TGTGCCAGCAGTGCTCTTCGGTCGGCCGGGGAGCTGTTTTTT. Translating it yields CASSALRSAGELFF.

The chain links TRBV30 to TRBJ2-7; D is undetermined. The length of the CDR3 is 11 residues. Germline V gene data show CDR1 as GTSNPN and CDR2 as SVGIG (reference sequence). V was pared by 5 bases and J by 3 bases, with 8 bases between. The CDR3 sequence: CAWARDYEQYF. DNA for the CDR3: TGTGCCTGGGCCAGAGACTACGAGCAGTACTTC.

The J gene is TRBJ2-2, the V gene TRBV5-1; 12 positions match TRBD2. V lost 0 bases to trimming and J lost 5 bases; unmatched junction nucleotides: 5. The CDR3 covers 17 residues. Germline CDR1 and CDR2: SGHRS and YFSETQ. CDR3 residues: CASSLGTSGARTGELFF. The CDR3 DNA sequence: TGCGCCAGCAGCTTGGGGACTAGCGGGGCGCGGACCGGGGAGCTGTTTTTT.

The chain couples TRBV5-4 to TRBJ2-1; the match to TRBD2 covers 8 bases. In germline, CDR1 is SGHNT, CDR2 YYREEE (reference sequence). The CDR3 has 16 amino acids. Unmatched junction bases numbered 14, after V lost 0 bases and J lost 12 bases. In DNA, the CDR3 is TGTGCCAGCAGCTTGGCTAGCGGGTCTATAGTTAAGGGGCAGTTCTTC. Amino acids: CASSLASGSIVKGQFF.

This sequence joins TRBV5-6 and TRBJ2-7, with 9 bases matching TRBD1. The trim removed 4 bases at V and 0 bases at J, leaving 2 bases unmatched. The CDR3 consists of 14 residues. From germline, CDR1 is SGHDT and CDR2 YYEEEE. CDR3 sequence reads: CASSGTGSSYEQYF. The DNA for the CDR3 is TGTGCCAGCAGCGGGACAGGGAGCTCCTACGAGCAGTACTTC.

The chain has TRBV6-5 and TRBJ2-3, with a tentative D call TRBD1 (6 bases). The germline CDR1 and CDR2 sequences are MNHEY and SVGAGI. V lost 7 bases and J 8 bases, leaving 16 bases between the germline ends. The CDR3 loop spans 13 amino acids. CDR3 sequence: CASTQTTGSTQYF. The CDR3 DNA reads as TGTGCCAGCACCCAAACCACAGGGAGTACGCAGTATTTT.

This rearrangement joins TRBV5-4 to TRBJ2-1, with 8 bases matching TRBD1. V lost 7 bases, J lost 4 bases, and 4 bases stayed unmatched. Germline V gene data show CDR1 as SGHNT and CDR2 as YYREEE (reference sequence). The CDR3 contains 13 residues. The CDR3 here is CASGRDRYNEQFF. CDR3 bases: TGTGCCAGCGGCCGGGACAGGTACAATGAGCAGTTCTTC.

This clone was seen a few times. V gene TRBV2 combines with J gene TRBJ2-1; perhaps D is TRBD1 or TRBD2 (6 bases each). Between the trimmed V and J ends, which lost 8 bases and 4 bases, there was a span of 12 bases. Germline V gives CDR1 SNHLY, CDR2 FYNNEI. CDR3 length equals 13 residues. CDR3 residues: CASSTGTYNEQFF. The CDR3 DNA reads TGTGCCAGCTCAACAGGGACTTACAATGAGCAGTTCTTC. Full variable domain (outside the CDR3, taken from reference TRBV2 and TRBJ2-1): EPEVTQTPSHQVTQMGQEVILRCVPISNHLYFYWYRQILGQKVEFLVSFYNNEISEKSEIFDDQFSVERPDGSNFTLKIRSTKLEDSAMYFCASSTGTYNEQFFGPGTRLTVL.

The chain combines TRBV6-5 with TRBJ1-3; no firm D call. V was clipped by 6 bases and J by 2 bases, with 11 bases between them. Looked up from germline, CDR1 is MNHEY and CDR2 is SVGAGI. The CDR3 length is 14 residues. The CDR3 sequence is CASRTDTTGNTIYF. The CDR3 DNA reads TGTGCCAGCAGGACCGACACAACTGGAAACACCATATATTTT.

The gene calls are TRBV18 and TRBJ1-2; a weak D match, TRBD1 (6 bases). The CDR3 contains 16 residues. Germline CDR1 and CDR2: KGHSH and LQKENI. V shed 3 bases and J shed 7 bases, with 21 bases lying between them. DNA for the CDR3: TGTGCCAGCTCACCGTATTTTCAGGGGCAGGGTGGTGGCTACACCTTC. This sequence encodes CASSPYFQGQGGGYTF.

This clone turned up a few times. The genes are TRBV6-1 and TRBJ2-7, with D maybe TRBD2 (6 bases). CDR1 is MNHNS, CDR2 SASEGT, per germline. The CDR3 is made up of 16 amino acids. In DNA, the CDR3 is TGTGCCAGCAGTGAATTAGGGGCACGGGACTCCTCCGAGCAGTACGTC. Translated: CASSELGARDSSEQYV.

The chain couples TRBV5-4 to TRBJ2-2; a possible D gene is TRBD2 (6 bases). The CDR3 is 16 amino acids. Trimming removed 3 bases at V and 3 bases at J, with 15 bases between. The germline CDR1 and CDR2 sequences are SGHNT and YYREEE (reference sequence). This CDR3 is CASSSRALADTGELFF. Here the CDR3 DNA reads TGTGCCAGCAGCTCAAGGGCACTAGCAGACACCGGGGAGCTGTTTTTT.

The chain couples TRBV20-1 to TRBJ2-7; perhaps TRBD1 as D (5 bases). V lost 2 bases, J lost 5 bases, and 7 bases lay in between. Germline V gene sequence: CDR1 DFQATT, CDR2 SNEGSKA (reference sequence). The CDR3 extends over 11 amino acids. DNA for the CDR3: TGCAGTGCTAGACAGGGCGACGAGCAGTACGTC. This encodes CSARQGDEQYV.